This TCR beta chain came from a study of T-cell memory formation after mild COVID-19. Study-wide results and limits: The authors did not confirm SARS-CoV-2 specificity of second-wave clones peaking day 37.

Remarks on this clonotype: Antigen unknown.

TCRdb analysed the 5' RACE reads with MiXCR anew, one entry per CDR3 protein. This repertoire shows under 700,000 distinct CDR3 sequences, around 21% found once; its top ten account for around 13%. The CDR3 is 13 amino acids. CDR1 MNHEY and CDR2 SVGAGI come from the germline V gene. V lost 5 bases, J lost 5 bases, and 4 bases stayed unmatched. This TCR was sampled from an adult woman who had mild COVID-19 (a few samples of this study predate the infection). Cell type and time point are not known. Sequenced sample: PBMCs or a T cell subset sorted from them (not recorded which). The V and J genes are TRBV6-5 and TRBJ2-7; 9 positions agree with TRBD2. The CDR3 nucleotides are TGTGCCAGCAGTAGAGCGGGGGGAGACGAGCAGTACTTC. It is translated as CASSRAGGDEQYF.